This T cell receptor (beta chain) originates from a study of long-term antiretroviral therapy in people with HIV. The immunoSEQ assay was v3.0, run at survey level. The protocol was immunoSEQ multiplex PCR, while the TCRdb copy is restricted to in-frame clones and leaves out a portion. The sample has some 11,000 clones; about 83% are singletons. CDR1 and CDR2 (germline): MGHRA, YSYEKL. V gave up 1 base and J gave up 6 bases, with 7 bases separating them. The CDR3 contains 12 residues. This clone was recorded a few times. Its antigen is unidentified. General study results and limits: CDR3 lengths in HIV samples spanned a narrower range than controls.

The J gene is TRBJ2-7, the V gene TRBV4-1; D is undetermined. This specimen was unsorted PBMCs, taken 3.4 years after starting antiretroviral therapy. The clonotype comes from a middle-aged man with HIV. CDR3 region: CASSQVAGEQYF. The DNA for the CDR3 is TGCGCCAGCAGCCAAGTTGCTGGCGAGCAGTACTTC.